Below are 25 T cell receptor beta chains sequenced from a single sample in a study of OX40 agonist ivuxolimab in advanced cancers. Generated by immunoSEQ multiplex PCR, the TCRdb table keeps only in-frame clones and is missing some. This sample has 20,000 to 25,000 clones, with about 86% found just once. Specimen: CD4+ or CD8+ T cells sorted from blood, collected in a trial of the OX40 agonist ivuxolimab. These receptors were obtained from an adult with an advanced solid tumor such as melanoma, head and neck, liver or kidney cancer.

The chain combines TRBV12-5 with TRBJ2-2; D is ambiguous. There are 16 residues in the CDR3. V lost 1 base, J lost 3 bases, and 12 bases lay in between. Germline loops: CDR1 LGHNT, CDR2 FRNRAP. CDR3 residues: CASGLARSKDTGELFF. The CDR3, as DNA: TGTGCTAGTGGTTTGGCCCGGTCCAAGGACACCGGGGAGCTGTTTTTT.

DNA of the CDR3: TGTGCCAGCAGCCGCCGTGCAGGGTTGGAGACCCAGTACTTC. Encoded protein: CASSRRAGLETQYF. The V gene is TRBV11-1, the J gene TRBJ2-5; D is perhaps TRBD1 (5 bases). Germline CDR1 is SGHAT and CDR2 is FQDESV (reference sequence). V was clipped by 5 bases and J by 5 bases, with 15 bases between them. This CDR3 is 14 amino acids long.

The chain is built from TRBV2 and TRBJ2-2; TRBD2 is a possible D gene (6 bases). The germline V gene encodes CDR1 SNHLY and CDR2 FYNNEI. This CDR3 comprises 14 residues. V shed 7 bases and J shed 0 bases, with 9 bases lying between them. The CDR3 here is CASKGTANTGELFF. The CDR3 coding sequence is TGTGCCAGCAAAGGGACTGCGAACACCGGGGAGCTGTTTTTT.

Only one count was recorded for this clone. This chain connects TRBV7-2 to TRBJ2-7; 7 nucleotides align to TRBD2. The germline V gene encodes CDR1 SGHTA and CDR2 FQGNSA. This CDR3 has 15 residues. The V segment lost 1 base and the J segment 7 bases; nucleotides outside the gene matches: 10. The CDR3, as DNA: TGTGCCAGCAGCTTAGATCCTAGCGGACCAAGGGAGCAGTACTTC. This sequence encodes CASSLDPSGPREQYF.

This chain links TRBV18 with TRBJ2-1; TRBD2 aligns across 12 bases. V was clipped by 4 bases and J by 7 bases; unmatched bases: 5. From germline, CDR1 is KGHSH and CDR2 LQKENI. The CDR3 length is 15 residues. The CDR3: CASSRLAGERNEQFF. As DNA, the CDR3 is TGTGCCAGCTCACGACTAGCGGGAGAGAGGAATGAGCAGTTCTTC.

The gene calls are TRBV27 and TRBJ2-1, with 11 bases matching TRBD2. Trimming at V came to 5 bases and at J to 8 bases, leaving 11 bases not matched to a gene. There are 16 residues in the CDR3. The germline gives CDR1 MNHEY, CDR2 SMNVEV (reference sequence). CDR3 region: CASSPLAGGRQHEQFF. The CDR3 nucleotides read TGTGCCAGCAGTCCCTTAGCGGGGGGGCGTCAGCATGAGCAGTTCTTC.

The genes are TRBV7-2 and TRBJ1-3, with 7 bases lining up with TRBD1. CDR3 length equals 16 residues. Germline V gene sequence: CDR1 SGHTA, CDR2 FQGNSA. Trimming cost V 5 bases and J 4 bases; bases outside gene matches: 11. The CDR3 region is CASSTQQGTAGNTIYF. The DNA for the CDR3 is TGTGCCAGCAGCACCCAACAGGGGACTGCCGGAAACACCATATATTTT.

The genes are TRBV2 and TRBJ1-5; D uncertain. This CDR3 has 13 amino acids. The V gene's germline CDR1 is SNHLY and CDR2 FYNNEI. V was clipped by 4 bases and J by 4 bases, with 8 bases between them. CDR3 coding DNA: TGTGCCAGCAGTGCGCAACGTAATCAGCCCCAGCATTTT. Protein: CASSAQRNQPQHF. The whole variable domain, filled in from reference TRBV2 and TRBJ1-5, reads EPEVTQTPSHQVTQMGQEVILRCVPISNHLYFYWYRQILGQKVEFLVSFYNNEISEKSEIFDDQFSVERPDGSNFTLKIRSTKLEDSAMYFCASSAQRNQPQHFGDGTRLSIL.

The CDR3 bases are TGTGCCAGCAGCCTGAGTCCGGGACAGGGGTTGGACGAGCAGTACTTC. Its translation is CASSLSPGQGLDEQYF. The V and J genes are TRBV7-3 and TRBJ2-7; 10 bases map to TRBD1. V lost 5 bases, J lost 5 bases, and 12 bases stayed unmatched. The germline gives CDR1 SGHTA, CDR2 FQGTGA. The CDR3 runs 16 residues.

V is TRBV6-1 and J is TRBJ2-7; 7 bases line up with TRBD2. V shed 5 bases, J shed 0 bases, and the junction held 7 bases outside the gene matches. The CDR3 is made up of 15 amino acids. In germline, CDR1 is MNHNS, CDR2 SASEGT. The CDR3 DNA is TGTGCCAGCAGTCCATTGAGCGGGGTCTCCTACGAGCAGTACTTC. This codes for CASSPLSGVSYEQYF.

The J gene is TRBJ2-7, the V gene TRBV10-1; D call uncertain. The germline V and J ends were trimmed by 8 bases and 2 bases, with 16 bases remaining between them. The length of the CDR3 is 14 residues. The germline V gene has CDR1 WNHNN and CDR2 SYGVQD (reference sequence). The chain's CDR3 is CASSDEHRPYEQYF. The CDR3 bases are TGCGCCAGCTCCGACGAACACCGTCCCTACGAGCAGTACTTC.

CDR3: CASSTGGLANTEAFF. In nucleotides, the CDR3 is TGTGCCAGTAGTACAGGGGGGCTGGCAAACACTGAAGCTTTCTTT. J is TRBJ1-1 and V is TRBV19, with TRBD1 matching 7 bases. The germline gives CDR1 LNHDA, CDR2 SQIVND (reference sequence). This CDR3 has 15 amino acids. J lost 2 bases, V lost 4 bases, and 7 bases had no gene match. Filled out from reference TRBV19 and TRBJ1-1, the complete variable domain reads DGGITQSPKYLFRKEGQNVTLSCEQNLNHDAMYWYRQDPGQGLRLIYYSQIVNDFQKGDIAEGYSVSREKKESFPLTVTSAQKNPTAFYLCASSTGGLANTEAFFGQGTRLTVV.

V is TRBV19 and J is TRBJ1-4; 11 bases are shared with TRBD1. With 4 bases clipped from V and 7 bases from J, the junction kept 8 bases outside the gene matches. This CDR3 has 16 residues. In germline, CDR1 is LNHDA, CDR2 SQIVND (reference sequence). CDR3: CASSTDRGLVGEKLFF. For the CDR3, the DNA is TGTGCCAGTAGTACGGACAGGGGGCTAGTTGGTGAAAAACTGTTTTTT.

V is TRBV5-5 and J is TRBJ2-3; 10 bases align to TRBD2. This CDR3 is 16 amino acids long. Trimming cost V 3 bases and J 1 base; bases outside gene matches: 5. The germline CDR1 and CDR2 sequences are SGHKS and YYEKEE (reference sequence). Here the CDR3 reads CASSSTSGPRTDTQYF. The CDR3 nucleotides are TGTGCCAGCAGCTCGACTAGCGGGCCCCGCACAGATACGCAGTATTTT. Together with reference TRBV5-5 and TRBJ2-3, the CDR3 gives the full variable domain: DAGVTQSPTHLIKTRGQQVTLRCSPISGHKSVSWYQQVLGQGPQFIFQYYEKEERGRGNFPDRFSARQFPNYSSELNVNALLLGDSALYLCASSSTSGPRTDTQYFGPGTRLTVL.

The V gene is TRBV27, the J gene TRBJ2-3, with D possibly matching TRBD1 (8 bases). V lost 5 bases and J 4 bases, leaving 16 bases between the germline ends. This CDR3 is built from 15 residues. Germline V gene sequence: CDR1 MNHEY, CDR2 SMNVEV (reference sequence). CDR3 protein: CASSQWTGRADTQYF. Here the CDR3 DNA reads TGTGCCAGCAGTCAATGGACAGGGAGGGCAGATACGCAGTATTTT.

The CDR3 DNA reads TGTGCCAGCAGCCCCCCGGGACTAGCGGGAGGACGGTTTTCAGATACGCAGTATTTT. Translated: CASSPPGLAGGRFSDTQYF. The V and J genes are TRBV9 and TRBJ2-3, with 15 positions matching TRBD2. The CDR3 is made up of 19 amino acids. The germline V gene has CDR1 SGDLS and CDR2 YYNGEE. The V and J ends lost 4 bases and 4 bases, in that order; junction bases with no gene match: 13.

The gene calls are TRBV15 and TRBJ2-7; 7 bases are a match to TRBD2. The germline V gene encodes CDR1 LNHNV and CDR2 YYDKDF (reference sequence). CDR3 length equals 15 residues. V shed 1 base and J 0 bases; nucleotides not matched to a gene: 3. CDR3 amino acids: CATSRGGGSSYEQYF. CDR3 sequence (DNA): TGTGCCACCAGCAGAGGTGGCGGGAGCTCCTACGAGCAGTACTTC.

The chain joins TRBV9 to TRBJ1-6; D unresolved. Trimming took 6 bases from V and 9 from J, leaving 10 bases between them. The CDR3 length is 12 residues. Germline assignment: CDR1 SGDLS and CDR2 YYNGEE. The CDR3 nucleotides read TGTGCCAGCACCGTGTCGGGTTCACCCCTCCACTTT. Translated: CASTVSGSPLHF.

V is TRBV6-5 and J is TRBJ1-3; 8 nucleotides agree with TRBD1. The CDR3 is 13 residues long. The germline V gene has CDR1 MNHEY and CDR2 SVGAGI. V dropped 8 bases and J dropped 4; count of bases not matched to a gene: 4. In DNA form, the CDR3 reads TGTGCCAGCCAGCAGGGGGCAGGAAACACCATATATTTT. Translating it yields CASQQGAGNTIYF.

The gene calls are TRBV18 and TRBJ1-1; D gene ambiguous. The V and J ends lost 3 bases and 0 bases respectively, with 8 bases between them. Looked up from germline, CDR1 is KGHSH and CDR2 is LQKENI. The CDR3 sequence is 14 residues long. CDR3 coding DNA: TGTGCCAGCTCACCCGGACGGTTGAACACTGAAGCTTTCTTT. Amino acids: CASSPGRLNTEAFF.

This clone appeared a few times. This chain connects TRBV7-2 to TRBJ1-2; unclear D gene. The CDR3 has 13 residues. Between the trimmed V and J ends, which lost 4 bases and 7 bases, there was a span of 13 bases. Germline loops: CDR1 SGHTA, CDR2 FQGNSA. The CDR3 protein is CASSSRAELGYTF. For the CDR3, the DNA is TGTGCCAGCAGCTCAAGAGCCGAGCTTGGCTACACCTTC.

On this clone itself: Other DNA sequences of this sample code for an identical CDR3. V is TRBV4-3 and J is TRBJ2-2; D call uncertain. V was trimmed by 5 bases and J by 4 bases, leaving 8 bases between them. This CDR3 contains 13 residues. Germline loops: CDR1 LGHNA, CDR2 YSLEER. The CDR3 region has the DNA TGCGCCAGCAGCGCCATAAGCACCGGGGAGCTGTTTTTT. It encodes CASSAISTGELFF.

The chain carries TRBV5-8 and TRBJ2-7; D uncertain. Trimming pared 4 bases from V and 7 bases from J, leaving 15 bases between. The germline CDR1 and CDR2 sequences are SGHTS and YDEGEE. The CDR3 extends over 13 amino acids. CDR3: CASSGPVYSEQYF. CDR3 DNA: TGTGCCAGCAGCGGCCCAGTTTACTCGGAGCAGTACTTC.

This clone was counted a few times. This sample also contains other DNA sequences that code for the same CDR3. The CDR3 DNA reads as TGTGCCAGCAGCTTGGACCGGGACAGGGGGGGAGAAAAACTGTTTTTT. Encoded protein: CASSLDRDRGGEKLFF. V is TRBV11-2 and J is TRBJ1-4; 11 nucleotides line up with TRBD1. In germline, CDR1 is SGHAT, CDR2 FQNNGV. V was pared by 3 bases and J by 8 bases, with 8 bases of the junction left unmatched. The CDR3 covers 16 residues.

CDR3 DNA: TGTGCCAGCAGCTTTGGTAGCGCCGAGACCCAGTACTTC. This encodes CASSFGSAETQYF. The rearrangement joins TRBV7-3 to TRBJ2-5; perhaps TRBD2 as D (5 bases). V dropped 3 bases and J dropped 5 bases, with 10 bases sitting between them. The germline gives CDR1 SGHTA, CDR2 FQGTGA. The CDR3 totals 13 residues.